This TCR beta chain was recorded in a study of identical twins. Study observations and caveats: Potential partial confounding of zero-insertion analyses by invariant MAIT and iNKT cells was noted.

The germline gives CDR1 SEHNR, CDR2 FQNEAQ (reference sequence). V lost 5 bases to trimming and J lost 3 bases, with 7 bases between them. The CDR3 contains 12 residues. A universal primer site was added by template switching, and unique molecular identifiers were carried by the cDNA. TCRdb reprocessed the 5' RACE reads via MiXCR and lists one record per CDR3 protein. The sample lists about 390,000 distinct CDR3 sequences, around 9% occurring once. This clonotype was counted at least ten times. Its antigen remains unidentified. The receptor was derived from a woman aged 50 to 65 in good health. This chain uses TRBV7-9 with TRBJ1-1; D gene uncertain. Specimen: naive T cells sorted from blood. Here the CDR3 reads CASSQRDTEAFF. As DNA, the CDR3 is TGTGCCAGCAGCCAGAGAGACACTGAAGCTTTCTTT.